This T cell receptor (beta chain) was obtained from a study of blood T cell repertoires in COVID-19. This CDR3 spans 17 amino acids. Per the germline V gene, CDR1 is SGHAT and CDR2 is FQNNGV. With 3 bases clipped from V and 0 bases from J, the junction kept 8 bases outside the gene matches. The protocol was immunoSEQ multiplex PCR, while the TCRdb copy is restricted to in-frame clones and leaves out a portion. The sample shows approximately 300,000 clones, about nine tenths of them seen only once. This clone was seen a handful of times. The genes are TRBV11-2 and TRBJ1-3, with TRBD1 identical over 7 bases. The TCR originated in a woman between 40 and 50 years old with acute or convalescent COVID-19. The specimen sequenced was peripheral blood. The CDR3 here is CASSFHRDSSSGNTIYF. CDR3 sequence (DNA): TGTGCCAGCAGCTTCCACCGGGACAGCAGCTCTGGAAACACCATATATTTT. The full variable domain, its missing parts supplied by reference TRBV11-2 and TRBJ1-3, is EAGVAQSPRYKIIEKRQSVAFWCNPISGHATLYWYQQILGQGPKLLIQFQNNGVVDDSQLPKDRFSAERLKGVDSTLKIQPAKLEDSAVYLCASSFHRDSSSGNTIYFGEGSWLTVV.